Listed below are T cell receptor beta chains from one sample, sequenced in a study of shared clonotypes between healthy human individuals. Some clones are missing from TCRdb's copy, which holds only in-frame ones; the method was immunoSEQ multiplex PCR. The sample carries about 330,000 clones, over 75% recorded once. Sequenced: memory CD8+ T cells sorted from blood. Receptors were obtained from a man in his late teens or twenties in good health. CDR3s include the opening cysteine and the closing phenylalanine or tryptophan. Each record gives: V gene, D gene, clone size, J gene, CDR3 DNA, CDR3 protein. The D gene is left open where the match is weak. The size of a clone is reported for some rows only, either as once, few or many, or as a class for expanded clones.

v_gene: TRBV19; d_gene: .; abundance: .; j_gene: TRBJ1-5; CDR3nt: TGTGCCAGTACGACATCGTATCAGCCCCAGCATTTT; CDR3aa: CASTTSYQPQHF
v_gene: TRBV7-9; d_gene: TRBD1; abundance: .; j_gene: TRBJ1-2; CDR3nt: TGTGCCAGCAGCCACGTGGAGGGGGCTGACTATGGCTACACCTTC; CDR3aa: CASSHVEGADYGYTF
v_gene: TRBV6-1; d_gene: .; abundance: .; j_gene: TRBJ1-5; CDR3nt: TGTGCCAGCAGTGAAGGGGTGGGTAGCAATCAGCCCCAGCATTTT; CDR3aa: CASSEGVGSNQPQHF
v_gene: TRBV7-9; d_gene: TRBD1; abundance: once; j_gene: TRBJ2-1; CDR3nt: TGTGCCAGCAGCGTTTCCGGGACAGGGAGCTCCTACAATGAGCAGTTCTTC; CDR3aa: CASSVSGTGSSYNEQFF
v_gene: TRBV4-1; d_gene: .; abundance: .; j_gene: TRBJ2-7; CDR3nt: TGCGCCAGCAGCCAAGGGACCGGGACGGCGGAAATCGAGCAGTACTTC; CDR3aa: CASSQGTGTAEIEQYF
v_gene: TRBV27; d_gene: .; abundance: .; j_gene: TRBJ2-7; CDR3nt: TGTGCCAGCAGGGTATTGCCGGGAAGCTACGAGCAGTACTTC; CDR3aa: CASRVLPGSYEQYF
v_gene: TRBV5-4; d_gene: .; abundance: few; j_gene: TRBJ2-5; CDR3nt: TGTGCCAGCAGCTTATGGGCGGCCGAGACCCAGTACTTC; CDR3aa: CASSLWAAETQYF
v_gene: TRBV19; d_gene: TRBD2; abundance: .; j_gene: TRBJ2-7; CDR3nt: TGTGCCAGTAGTCTCGGACTAGCGGGAGACTACGAGCAGTACTTC; CDR3aa: CASSLGLAGDYEQYF
v_gene: TRBV6-1; d_gene: TRBD1; abundance: .; j_gene: TRBJ2-1; CDR3nt: TGTGCCAGCAGTGGGGACAGACTCCGTACCCCCTACAATGAGCAGTTCTTC; CDR3aa: CASSGDRLRTPYNEQFF
v_gene: TRBV7-9; d_gene: TRBD2; abundance: once; j_gene: TRBJ2-7; CDR3nt: TGTGCCAGCAGCGGGACTAGCGGGTTTGAAAACTACGAGCAGTACTTC; CDR3aa: CASSGTSGFENYEQYF
v_gene: TRBV7-9; d_gene: .; abundance: once; j_gene: TRBJ2-7; CDR3nt: TGTGCCAGCAGCTTAGGGGGGCTGACCGACTACGAGCAGTACTTC; CDR3aa: CASSLGGLTDYEQYF
v_gene: TRBV9; d_gene: TRBD1; abundance: .; j_gene: TRBJ1-2; CDR3nt: TGTGCCAGCAGCCCCGCAGGGACAGGGAGTCTTGGCTACACCTTC; CDR3aa: CASSPAGTGSLGYTF
v_gene: TRBV29-1; d_gene: .; abundance: .; j_gene: TRBJ2-5; CDR3nt: TGCAGCGTTGATCGCAGGGGCGCCCCTCAAGAGACCCAGTACTTC; CDR3aa: CSVDRRGAPQETQYF
v_gene: TRBV7-9; d_gene: TRBD1; abundance: .; j_gene: TRBJ2-7; CDR3nt: TGTGCCAGCAGCTTTGACAGGGGGCCGTCGTACGAGCAGTACTTC; CDR3aa: CASSFDRGPSYEQYF
v_gene: TRBV29-1; d_gene: .; abundance: .; j_gene: TRBJ1-4; CDR3nt: TGCAGCGTTGAGGGGCAGGGAACTAATGAAAAACTGTTTTTT; CDR3aa: CSVEGQGTNEKLFF
v_gene: TRBV16; d_gene: TRBD1; abundance: .; j_gene: TRBJ2-1; CDR3nt: TGTGCCAGCAGCTTCTCGGGACAGGGGTACAATGAGCAGTTCTTC; CDR3aa: CASSFSGQGYNEQFF
v_gene: TRBV19; d_gene: .; abundance: once; j_gene: TRBJ2-7; CDR3nt: TGTGCCAGTAGTGAGACCGGGACGTATCGTTACGAGCAGTACTTC; CDR3aa: CASSETGTYRYEQYF
v_gene: TRBV5-6; d_gene: .; abundance: .; j_gene: TRBJ1-1; CDR3nt: TGTGCCAGCAGTCCGATGGGGGTTGAAGCTTTCTTT; CDR3aa: CASSPMGVEAFF
v_gene: TRBV13; d_gene: TRBD1; abundance: .; j_gene: TRBJ2-7; CDR3nt: TGTGCCAGCAGCACGGGACAGGGGTTCCACGAGCAGTACTTC; CDR3aa: CASSTGQGFHEQYF
v_gene: TRBV6-5; d_gene: .; abundance: many; j_gene: TRBJ1-1; CDR3nt: TGTGCCAGCAGGCTAAGGGGGGGCACTGAAGCTTTCTTT; CDR3aa: CASRLRGGTEAFF
v_gene: TRBV2; d_gene: .; abundance: .; j_gene: TRBJ2-4; CDR3nt: TGTGCCAGCCTAAATAGCCAAAACATTCAGTACTTC; CDR3aa: CASLNSQNIQYF
v_gene: TRBV5-4; d_gene: .; abundance: .; j_gene: TRBJ2-3; CDR3nt: TGTGCCAGCCACTTCCGGGGAAGCACGGATACGCAGTATTTT; CDR3aa: CASHFRGSTDTQYF
v_gene: TRBV4-1; d_gene: TRBD1; abundance: .; j_gene: TRBJ1-1; CDR3nt: TGCGCCAGCAGCCAAGTCCCGACAGGGAAGAACACTGAAGCTTTCTTT; CDR3aa: CASSQVPTGKNTEAFF
v_gene: TRBV11-3; d_gene: .; abundance: .; j_gene: TRBJ2-2; CDR3nt: TGTGCCAGCAGCTCCTACCGGGCGGCCTCGGACACCGGGGAGCTGTTTTTT; CDR3aa: CASSSYRAASDTGELFF
v_gene: TRBV13; d_gene: TRBD2; abundance: few; j_gene: TRBJ2-7; CDR3nt: TGTGCCAGCAGCTCCAAGACTAGCCTCGTCCCCTACGAGCAGTACTTC; CDR3aa: CASSSKTSLVPYEQYF
v_gene: TRBV5-6; d_gene: .; abundance: once; j_gene: TRBJ2-7; CDR3nt: TGTGCCAGCAGCTTTTCCCGCATGGGGGCTTACGAGCAGTACTTC; CDR3aa: CASSFSRMGAYEQYF
v_gene: TRBV30; d_gene: .; abundance: .; j_gene: TRBJ1-2; CDR3nt: TGTGCCTGGATTCGGGGGGACTATGGCTACACCTTC; CDR3aa: CAWIRGDYGYTF
v_gene: TRBV6-5; d_gene: .; abundance: .; j_gene: TRBJ2-7; CDR3nt: TGTGCCAGCAGTTACATCACTGGGGCAACAGAGCAGTACTTC; CDR3aa: CASSYITGATEQYF
v_gene: TRBV7-9; d_gene: .; abundance: .; j_gene: TRBJ1-6; CDR3nt: TGTGCCAGCAGCTTAGACTGTCGGCGGGCCAGCTCCTATAATTCACCCCTCCACTTT; CDR3aa: CASSLDCRRASSYNSPLHF
v_gene: TRBV5-6; d_gene: .; abundance: .; j_gene: TRBJ2-7; CDR3nt: TGTGCCAGCAGCTTGGGACAGTTCACCTTCTACGAGCAGTACTTC; CDR3aa: CASSLGQFTFYEQYF
v_gene: TRBV18; d_gene: TRBD1; abundance: .; j_gene: TRBJ1-5; CDR3nt: TGTGCCAGCTCCCGCGGGACAGGGGTTTGGAATCAGCCCCAGCATTTT; CDR3aa: CASSRGTGVWNQPQHF
v_gene: TRBV14; d_gene: TRBD2; abundance: .; j_gene: TRBJ2-3; CDR3nt: TGTGCCAGCAGCCAAGATCGAGAGGGACTAGGGAATACGCAGTATTTT; CDR3aa: CASSQDREGLGNTQYF
v_gene: TRBV13; d_gene: TRBD1; abundance: .; j_gene: TRBJ2-5; CDR3nt: TGTGCCAGCAGCTCCTCCGGGACAGGGGTAGAGACCCAGTACTTC; CDR3aa: CASSSSGTGVETQYF
v_gene: TRBV11-2; d_gene: TRBD2; abundance: once; j_gene: TRBJ2-5; CDR3nt: TGTGCCAGCAGCCTATACTCGGGGGGGCAAGAGACCCAGTACTTC; CDR3aa: CASSLYSGGQETQYF
v_gene: TRBV10-2; d_gene: .; abundance: .; j_gene: TRBJ2-6; CDR3nt: TGCGCCAGCCGGAACAGGGAACCCTCTGGGGCCAACGTCCTGACTTTC; CDR3aa: CASRNREPSGANVLTF
v_gene: TRBV7-9; d_gene: .; abundance: .; j_gene: TRBJ2-1; CDR3nt: TGTGCCAGCAGCCCACACAATGGGATGTACAATGAGCAGTTCTTC; CDR3aa: CASSPHNGMYNEQFF
v_gene: TRBV10-2; d_gene: .; abundance: .; j_gene: TRBJ2-3; CDR3nt: TGCGCCCGCACGCGGGGACAGAGCACAGATACGCAGTATTTT; CDR3aa: CARTRGQSTDTQYF
v_gene: TRBV27; d_gene: TRBD2; abundance: .; j_gene: TRBJ2-7; CDR3nt: TGTGCCAGCAGTTTAAAGCGGGAGGGTTACGAGCAGTACTTC; CDR3aa: CASSLKREGYEQYF
v_gene: TRBV7-9; d_gene: TRBD1; abundance: .; j_gene: TRBJ2-1; CDR3nt: TGTGCCAGCAGTTTAGACCCGGACAGGGGGAGCGATGAGCAGTTCTTC; CDR3aa: CASSLDPDRGSDEQFF
v_gene: TRBV4-3; d_gene: .; abundance: .; j_gene: TRBJ2-5; CDR3nt: TGCGCCAGCAGCCAAGATCTGGGACGGGGATTTGTCCAAGAGACCCAGTACTTC; CDR3aa: CASSQDLGRGFVQETQYF
v_gene: TRBV10-1; d_gene: .; abundance: once; j_gene: TRBJ2-2; CDR3nt: TGCGCCAGCAGTGAGAGTGCGGGACGGGCCGGGGAGCTGTTTTTT; CDR3aa: CASSESAGRAGELFF
v_gene: TRBV11-3; d_gene: .; abundance: .; j_gene: TRBJ2-7; CDR3nt: TGTGCCAGCAGCTTGAGTTTGTTCCACGAGCAGTACTTC; CDR3aa: CASSLSLFHEQYF
v_gene: TRBV9; d_gene: TRBD2; abundance: .; j_gene: TRBJ2-7; CDR3nt: TGTGCCAGCAGCGTAGCGTTAGCGGGGGGCTTATACGAGCAGTACTTC; CDR3aa: CASSVALAGGLYEQYF
v_gene: TRBV9; d_gene: TRBD1; abundance: .; j_gene: TRBJ2-7; CDR3nt: TGTGCCAGCAGCGCCCATGGGCTGGGACAGGGGGTTTGGGAGCAGTACTTC; CDR3aa: CASSAHGLGQGVWEQYF
v_gene: TRBV5-4; d_gene: .; abundance: few; j_gene: TRBJ1-2; CDR3nt: TGTGCCAGCAGCCAACAGAGTATCTATGGCTACACCTTC; CDR3aa: CASSQQSIYGYTF
v_gene: TRBV7-6; d_gene: .; abundance: .; j_gene: TRBJ2-5; CDR3nt: TGTGCCAGCAGCTTATATGTAGGGAAGGAGACCCAGTACTTC; CDR3aa: CASSLYVGKETQYF
v_gene: TRBV2; d_gene: .; abundance: .; j_gene: TRBJ2-1; CDR3nt: TGTGCCAGCAGTGTGTACCCTAGCGACCTCTACAATGAGCAGTTCTTC; CDR3aa: CASSVYPSDLYNEQFF
v_gene: TRBV11-2; d_gene: .; abundance: .; j_gene: TRBJ1-1; CDR3nt: TGTGCCAGCAGCCGAATGAGCACTGAAGCTTTCTTT; CDR3aa: CASSRMSTEAFF
v_gene: TRBV27; d_gene: TRBD2; abundance: once; j_gene: TRBJ2-3; CDR3nt: TGTGCCTTCTCGGCTAGCGGGAGTAGAGGCACAGATACGCAGTATTTT; CDR3aa: CAFSASGSRGTDTQYF
v_gene: TRBV7-9; d_gene: .; abundance: .; j_gene: TRBJ2-5; CDR3nt: TGTGCCAGCAGCCTTCCGGGCGGGGAGGAAGAGACCCAGTACTTC; CDR3aa: CASSLPGGEEETQYF
v_gene: TRBV11-2; d_gene: .; abundance: .; j_gene: TRBJ2-5; CDR3nt: TGTGCCAGCAGCTTAGATCAAGTCGGACAAGAGACCCAGTACTTC; CDR3aa: CASSLDQVGQETQYF
v_gene: TRBV13; d_gene: TRBD2; abundance: .; j_gene: TRBJ2-5; CDR3nt: TGTGCCAGCAGCCCTATGTGGCGGGGAGGGCAAGAGACCCAGTACTTC; CDR3aa: CASSPMWRGGQETQYF